One sample yielded the 11 T cell receptor beta chains listed below, sequenced in a study of shared clonotypes between healthy human individuals. Measured with immunoSEQ multiplex PCR; TCRdb has only the in-frame clones, and not every one. This table has 2.5 million or so clones, roughly nine tenths appearing once. The sequenced sample was naive CD4+ T cells sorted from blood. Subset noted: CD45RA+ positively selected. These receptors were taken from a man aged 18 to 35 in good health.

The genes are TRBV18 and TRBJ2-3; D is ambiguous. The CDR3 contains 15 residues. V lost 2 bases, J lost 2 bases, and 11 bases lay in between. Germline lookup yields CDR1 KGHSH and CDR2 LQKENI. This CDR3 is CASSPTAYSTDTQYF. The CDR3 coding sequence is TGTGCCAGCTCACCAACGGCCTACTCCACAGATACGCAGTATTTT. Drawing the rest from reference TRBV18 and TRBJ2-3, the complete variable domain is NAGVMQNPRHLVRRRGQEARLRCSPMKGHSHVYWYRQLPEEGLKFMVYLQKENIIDESGMPKERFSAEFPKEGPSILRIQQVVRGDSAAYFCASSPTAYSTDTQYFGPGTRLTVL.

The gene calls are TRBV7-2 and TRBJ2-2, with 7 bases that match TRBD1. There are 15 residues in the CDR3. V trimming: 4 bases; J trimming: 2 bases; junction bases outside the gene matches: 4. Germline V CDR1 and CDR2: SGHTA, FQGNSA. The DNA of the CDR3 is TGTGCCAGCAGCTACCGGGACAGAAACACCGGGGAGCTGTTTTTT. Translated, it gives CASSYRDRNTGELFF.

This rearrangement joins TRBV7-2 to TRBJ1-5; D is uncertain. Between the trimmed V and J ends, which lost 2 bases and 1 base, there was a span of 9 bases. Germline V lookup: CDR1 SGHTA, CDR2 FQGNSA. The CDR3 runs to 15 residues. The CDR3 loop reads CASSLFDISNQPQHF. CDR3 DNA sequence: TGTGCCAGCAGCTTATTCGACATCAGCAATCAGCCCCAGCATTTT.

The chain links TRBV6-1 to TRBJ2-1, with D possibly matching TRBD1 (8 bases). The germline V gene encodes CDR1 MNHNS and CDR2 SASEGT. The CDR3 totals 13 residues. The V end was cut by 4 bases, the J end by 15 bases, with 19 bases between. The CDR3 nucleotides read TGTGCCAGCAGTGGGGTACAGGGGGGGTACAGGTTCTTC. This encodes CASSGVQGGYRFF.

This chain joins TRBV20-1 and TRBJ2-3; no clear D. Germline V gene data show CDR1 as DFQATT and CDR2 as SNEGSKA (reference sequence). With 7 bases removed from V and 6 bases from J, the gap between germline ends came to 8 bases. There are 10 residues in the CDR3. CDR3 DNA: TGCAGTGTCATCTTGGATACGCAGTATTTT. Protein: CSVILDTQYF.

This clone was detected only once. This rearrangement joins TRBV6-5 to TRBJ1-1; D possibly corresponds to TRBD1 (5 bases). The CDR3 has 15 residues. Between the trimmed V and J ends, which lost 5 bases and 0 bases, there was a span of 13 bases. Germline CDR1 and CDR2: MNHEY and SVGAGI. CDR3: CASSLGGRMNTEAFF. The CDR3 region has the DNA TGTGCCAGCAGTCTTGGGGGACGGATGAACACTGAAGCTTTCTTT.

V usage is TRBV4-1 and J usage is TRBJ2-1; unclear D gene. This CDR3 has 12 residues. Germline V lookup: CDR1 MGHRA, CDR2 YSYEKL. With 1 base removed from V and 6 bases from J, the gap between germline ends came to 4 bases. The CDR3 is CASSQVRNEQFF. The CDR3 DNA follows: TGCGCCAGCAGCCAAGTTCGCAATGAGCAGTTCTTC.

The gene calls are TRBV5-1 and TRBJ2-7, with D perhaps matching TRBD2 (5 bases). V was clipped by 0 bases and J by 1 base, with 14 bases between them. The germline CDR1 and CDR2 sequences are SGHRS and YFSETQ. The length of the CDR3 is 16 residues. CDR3: CASSLATGYGSYEQYF. CDR3 sequence (DNA): TGCGCCAGCAGCTTGGCCACGGGATACGGATCCTACGAGCAGTACTTC.

With respect to this clone: Other DNA sequences in this sample translate to the same CDR3. The chain uses TRBV6-1 and TRBJ1-1; 7 bases are shared with TRBD1. V gave up 4 bases and J gave up 2 bases; unmatched junction bases: 1. Germline V gene sequence: CDR1 MNHNS, CDR2 SASEGT. This CDR3 is 13 amino acids long. CDR3 DNA sequence: TGTGCCAGCAGTGGACAGGGAAACACTGAAGCTTTCTTT. The encoded protein is CASSGQGNTEAFF.

The rearrangement links TRBV28 to TRBJ1-2; TRBD1 might be the D (5 bases). The CDR3 length is 14 residues. Trimming cost V 5 bases and J 4 bases, with 14 bases left between them. Germline assignment: CDR1 MDHEN and CDR2 SYDVKM. CDR3 DNA: TGTGCCAGCAGTCTGCGTAGGGGCCCCTATGGCTACACCTTC. Protein: CASSLRRGPYGYTF.

The chain is built from TRBV10-3 and TRBJ1-1; possible D gene TRBD1, 5 bases. The CDR3 runs to 15 residues. Trimming took 0 bases from V and 0 from J, leaving 8 bases between them. Germline CDR1 and CDR2: ENHRY and SYGVKD. The CDR3 DNA sequence: TGTGCCATCAGTGAGTCGACAGCGCTGAACACTGAAGCTTTCTTT. Translation: CAISESTALNTEAFF.